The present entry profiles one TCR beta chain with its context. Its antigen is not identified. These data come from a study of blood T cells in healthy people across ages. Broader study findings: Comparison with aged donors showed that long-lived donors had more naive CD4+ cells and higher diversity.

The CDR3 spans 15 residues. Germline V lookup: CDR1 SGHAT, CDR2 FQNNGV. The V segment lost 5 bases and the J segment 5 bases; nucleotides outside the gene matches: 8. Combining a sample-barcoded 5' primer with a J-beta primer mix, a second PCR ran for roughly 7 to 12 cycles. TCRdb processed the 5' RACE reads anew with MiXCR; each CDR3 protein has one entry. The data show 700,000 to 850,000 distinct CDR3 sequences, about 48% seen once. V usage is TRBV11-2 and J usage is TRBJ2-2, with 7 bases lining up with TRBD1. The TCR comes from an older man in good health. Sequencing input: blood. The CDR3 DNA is TGTGCCAGCAGCCCCCCGGACAGGCCAACCGGGGAGCTGTTTTTT. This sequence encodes CASSPPDRPTGELFF.